The following is a T cell receptor (beta chain) sequence with its context. No antigen is known for it. CDR3 length: 18 amino acids. Germline loops: CDR1 SGDLS, CDR2 YYNGEE. V trimming: 0 bases; J trimming: 4 bases; junction bases outside the gene matches: 11. These data come from a study of graft-versus-host responses after intestinal transplantation. Study-wide points: Within the allografts of patients who had graft-donor T cell macrochimerism, graft-versus-host to host-versus-graft clonal ratios were high.

Measured with immunoSEQ multiplex PCR; TCRdb has only the in-frame clones, and not every one. The sample contains about 88,000 clones, 85% to 95% of which appear only once. This chain connects TRBV9 to TRBJ2-2; the match to TRBD1 covers 8 bases. The material sequenced was unstimulated CD4+ T cells sorted from spleen or lymph node cells, taken before transplant. This TCR derives from a human donor who was the organ donor for an intestinal transplant. DNA for the CDR3: TGTGCCAGCAGCGTAGCGGGGAAAAACCAGGGGGCCACCGGGGAGCTGTTTTTT. Its translation: CASSVAGKNQGATGELFF. The full variable domain, rest sourced from reference TRBV9 and TRBJ2-2, is DSGVTQTPKHLITATGQRVTLRCSPRSGDLSVYWYQQSLDQGLQFLIQYYNGEERAKGNILERFSAQQFPDLHSELNLSSLELGDSALYFCASSVAGKNQGATGELFFGEGSRLTVL.